This T cell receptor (beta chain) was sequenced during a study of T-cell reconstitution after alpha-beta-depleted transplantation in children. CDR1 SGHRS and CDR2 YFSETQ come from the germline V gene. The CDR3 is 16 residues long. V shed 1 base, J shed 0 bases, and the junction held 2 bases outside the gene matches. A TCRbeta library incorporating unique molecular identifiers was prepared. Via MiXCR, TCRdb re-called the PCR reads, giving one row per CDR3 protein. The sample has around 64,000 distinct CDR3 sequences; about 11% are singletons. This clonotype was seen many times. Its target is unknown. Notes on the study in general: One year post-transplant, T-cell counts and diversity were largely derived from T cells produced anew. Several hundred expanded graft clones reportedly gave rise to the alpha-beta T cells present about two months after transplant.

The sample was PBMCs, taken before TCRalphabeta/CD19-depleted stem cell transplant. The TCR was taken from a boy aged 5-17 years with acute myeloid leukemia, due to receive a stem cell transplant. V gene TRBV5-1 combines with J gene TRBJ2-2, with 8 bases fitting TRBD2. The CDR3 here is CASSLTGLANTGELFF. The CDR3 coding sequence is TGCGCCAGCAGCTTGACGGGACTAGCGAACACCGGGGAGCTGTTTTTT. Variable domain in full (rest from reference TRBV5-1 and TRBJ2-2): KAGVTQTPRYLIKTRGQQVTLSCSPISGHRSVSWYQQTPGQGLQFLFEYFSETQRNKGNFPGRFSGRQFSNSRSEMNVSTLELGDSALYLCASSLTGLANTGELFFGEGSRLTVL.